This TCR beta chain stems from a study of immune heterogeneity within non-small cell lung tumors. Study context: It was found that the tumors were 4 squamous cell carcinomas, over 9 non-squamous carcinomas and 1 not otherwise specified.

CDR1 is LNHDA, CDR2 SQIVND, per germline (reference sequence). The CDR3 runs 14 residues. CDR3 of TCR beta was amplified by multiplex PCR that used 32 V and 13 J primers. TCRdb passed the multiplex PCR reads through MiXCR, listing each CDR3 protein once. Of 5,000 to 6,000 distinct CDR3 sequences in the sample, 21% were seen once. Each sample used about 650 ng of genomic DNA from bulk tumor tissue. Surgery yielded several widely spaced biopsies per primary tumor. Patients with untreated, newly diagnosed non-small cell lung cancer underwent curative surgery. A total of about 15 patients with newly diagnosed non-small cell lung cancer, all of whom were undergoing surgery with curative intent, made up the donors. Study conclusions and caveats: Individual patients had largely distinct high-frequency T-cell receptor beta clonotypes. Different tumor locations in one patient shared dominant CDR3 beta clonotypes yet harbored unique high-frequency clones.

This clonotype was counted a few times. Its target is not known. This chain uses TRBV19 with TRBJ2-2; D is perhaps TRBD1 (6 bases). The TCR sequence derives from a woman in her sixties with non-small cell lung cancer. The sequenced material came from lung tumor tissue. CDR3 protein: CATNPTGPTGELFF. The CDR3 DNA follows: TGTGCTACGAACCCAACAGGGCCCACCGGGGAGCTGTTTTTT.